This entry lists 26 T cell receptor beta chains sequenced from one sample in a study of blood T cell repertoires in COVID-19. Assay: immunoSEQ multiplex PCR; the TCRdb copy retains only in-frame clones and omits some. Of around 57,000 clones detected, roughly 90% appear once; the ten largest clones hold less than 4%. The sample consisted of peripheral blood. These receptors were collected from a man in his fifties or sixties with acute or convalescent COVID-19.

The chain recombines TRBV2 with TRBJ2-7; 12 bases fit TRBD2. The germline CDR1 and CDR2 sequences are SNHLY and FYNNEI. Trimming at V came to 7 bases and at J to 0 bases, leaving 7 bases not matched to a gene. This CDR3 spans 16 amino acids. The CDR3 is CASKTSGSRSSYEQYF. CDR3 sequence (DNA): TGTGCCAGCAAGACTAGCGGGAGTAGGAGCTCCTACGAGCAGTACTTC.

V usage is TRBV29-1 and J usage is TRBJ1-2; TRBD1 aligns across 7 bases. The CDR3 covers 15 residues. CDR1 SQVTM and CDR2 ANQGSEA come from the germline V gene. J lost 7 bases, V lost 4 bases, and 15 bases had no gene match. The CDR3 loop is CSVARGQASSSGYTF. CDR3 nucleotide sequence: TGCAGCGTTGCCCGAGGACAGGCCTCCTCCAGTGGCTACACCTTC.

This clone was seen just once. This chain links TRBV5-1 with TRBJ2-1; D possibly corresponds to TRBD1 (5 bases). The CDR3 is 16 residues long. V lost 4 bases and J 7 bases, leaving 21 bases between the germline ends. Germline V gene sequence: CDR1 SGHRS, CDR2 YFSETQ. CDR3 sequence reads: CASSAPPAGPGNEQFF. CDR3 sequence (DNA): TGCGCCAGCAGCGCCCCCCCCGCCGGGCCAGGGAATGAGCAGTTCTTC.

The chain carries TRBV4-2 and TRBJ1-1; 9 bases align to TRBD1. The V gene end was trimmed by 1 base and the J gene end by 1 base; junction bases not matched to a gene: 4. The length of the CDR3 is 16 residues. Germline V gene lookup returns CDR1 LGHNA and CDR2 YNFKEQ. Here the CDR3 reads CASSQVGQGPNTEAFF. The CDR3 DNA is TGTGCCAGCAGCCAAGTTGGACAGGGGCCGAACACTGAAGCTTTCTTT.

About this clone: At the DNA level, this CDR3 is encoded by other sequences in the same sample as well. The V and J genes are TRBV19 and TRBJ2-2; 7 bases fit TRBD1. This CDR3 is built from 15 residues. The ends lost 3 bases at V and 7 bases at J; junction bases unmatched: 8. Germline CDR1 is LNHDA and CDR2 is SQIVND (reference sequence). The CDR3 reads CASSIWAGGDGELFF. Written as DNA, the CDR3 is TGTGCCAGTAGTATTTGGGCAGGGGGAGACGGGGAGCTGTTTTTT.

V usage is TRBV3-1 (or the pseudogene TRBV3-2) and J usage is TRBJ2-7; 9 nucleotides agree with TRBD1. CDR3 length: 13 amino acids. The trim removed 4 bases at V and 6 bases at J, leaving 4 bases unmatched. Germline CDR1 and CDR2: LGHDT and YNNKEL (reference sequence). CDR3 protein: CASSLGQGGEQYF. CDR3 sequence (DNA): TGTGCCAGCAGCCTGGGACAGGGTGGCGAGCAGTACTTC.

This clone came up once. The gene calls are TRBV19 and TRBJ1-5; TRBD1 aligns across 10 bases. The ends lost 4 bases at V and 2 bases at J; junction bases unmatched: 5. CDR1 LNHDA and CDR2 SQIVND come from the germline V gene (reference sequence). The CDR3 runs to 16 residues. CDR3 loop: CASSTGQGWGNQPQHF. Here the CDR3 DNA reads TGTGCCAGTAGTACGGGACAGGGGTGGGGCAATCAGCCCCAGCATTTT. Looking up the rest from reference TRBV19 and TRBJ1-5 gives the full variable domain: DGGITQSPKYLFRKEGQNVTLSCEQNLNHDAMYWYRQDPGQGLRLIYYSQIVNDFQKGDIAEGYSVSREKKESFPLTVTSAQKNPTAFYLCASSTGQGWGNQPQHFGDGTRLSIL.

The chain uses TRBV9 and TRBJ2-7; D might be TRBD2 (5 bases). The length of the CDR3 is 15 residues. The ends were cut back, 0 bases at V and 2 bases at J, with 12 bases in the middle. Germline-derived CDR1 and CDR2 are SGDLS and YYNGEE. This CDR3 is CASSVGFDGTYEQYF. The CDR3 DNA sequence: TGTGCCAGCAGCGTAGGATTTGACGGGACCTACGAGCAGTACTTC.

The chain links TRBV6-5 to TRBJ2-1; TRBD2 might be the D (6 bases). Germline V gene data show CDR1 as MNHEY and CDR2 as SVGAGI. V lost 6 bases and J 4 bases, leaving 13 bases between the germline ends. The CDR3 totals 14 residues. This CDR3 is CASRQGGIYNEQFF. In nucleotides, the CDR3 is TGTGCCAGCAGGCAGGGAGGCATTTACAATGAGCAGTTCTTC.

V usage is TRBV11-2 and J usage is TRBJ1-6; weak D call: TRBD1 (5 bases). The CDR3 extends over 18 amino acids. Germline V CDR1 and CDR2: SGHAT, FQNNGV. V was cut by 2 bases and J by 5 bases, with 19 bases left in between. CDR3 loop: CASSLTPGLQMNNSPLHF. The CDR3 nucleotides read TGTGCCAGCAGCTTAACTCCGGGACTGCAGATGAATAATTCACCCCTCCACTTT.

This CDR3 reads CATSHGSRGYEQYF. The DNA for the CDR3 is TGTGCCACCAGTCACGGGAGTAGAGGCTACGAGCAGTACTTC. The chain carries TRBV24-1 and TRBJ2-7; perhaps TRBD2 as D (6 bases). V lost 6 bases, J lost 3 bases, and 14 bases lay in between. The CDR3 consists of 14 residues. CDR1 KGHDR and CDR2 SFDVKD come from the germline V gene.

V usage is TRBV6-2 or TRBV6-3 and J usage is TRBJ2-4; a possible D gene is TRBD2 (6 bases). The V gene's germline CDR1 is MNHEY and CDR2 SVGEGT. This CDR3 comprises 20 residues. The ends were cut back, 5 bases at V and 2 bases at J, with 28 bases in the middle. The CDR3, as DNA: TGTGCCAGCAGTAACCCGGGACTGGGCAACGGTTGGAGACCCAAAAACATTCAGTACTTC. Translating gives CASSNPGLGNGWRPKNIQYF.

This chain links TRBV24-1 with TRBJ2-3, with D perhaps TRBD1 (5 bases). The V gene lost 4 bases and the J gene lost 1 base, with 11 bases spanning the gap. The CDR3 covers 15 residues. From germline, CDR1 is KGHDR and CDR2 SFDVKD. The CDR3 region is CATSDPPTGTDTQYF. CDR3 in DNA: TGTGCCACCAGTGACCCCCCGACAGGCACAGATACGCAGTATTTT.

This clone was counted a few times. The chain links TRBV18 to TRBJ2-1, with 11 bases lining up with TRBD2. Per the germline V gene, CDR1 is KGHSH and CDR2 is LQKENI. The CDR3 length is 15 residues. V was pared by 4 bases and J by 4 bases, with 3 bases of the junction left unmatched. The CDR3 loop is CASSLAGGNYNEQFF. The CDR3 DNA reads as TGTGCCAGCTCACTAGCGGGAGGGAATTACAATGAGCAGTTCTTC.

This clone was detected only once. This chain connects TRBV19 to TRBJ1-2, with 7 bases fitting TRBD1. Germline assignment: CDR1 LNHDA and CDR2 SQIVND (reference sequence). Germline trimming cut 7 bases from V and 5 bases from J; bases unmatched to any gene: 1. CDR3 length: 11 residues. The CDR3 DNA reads TGTGCCAGTATGACAGGGTATGGCTACACCTTC. Its translation is CASMTGYGYTF.

The chain couples TRBV5-1 to TRBJ2-3; 9 bases agree with TRBD1. The germline V gene has CDR1 SGHRS and CDR2 YFSETQ. With 2 bases clipped from V and 1 base from J, the junction kept 2 bases outside the gene matches. The CDR3 runs 15 residues. CDR3 amino acids: CASSLRTGGTDTQYF. CDR3 in DNA: TGCGCCAGCAGCTTACGGACAGGGGGCACAGATACGCAGTATTTT. Supplemented by reference TRBV5-1 and TRBJ2-3, the full variable domain reads KAGVTQTPRYLIKTRGQQVTLSCSPISGHRSVSWYQQTPGQGLQFLFEYFSETQRNKGNFPGRFSGRQFSNSRSEMNVSTLELGDSALYLCASSLRTGGTDTQYFGPGTRLTVL.

The chain is built from TRBV19 and TRBJ2-7, with 7 bases matching TRBD2. J gave up 6 bases and V 6 bases, and 8 bases lay outside the gene matches. Germline lookup yields CDR1 LNHDA and CDR2 SQIVND (reference sequence). This CDR3 has 13 amino acids. The CDR3 loop is CASRLATLGEQYF. CDR3 DNA sequence: TGTGCCAGTAGACTAGCGACTTTGGGCGAGCAGTACTTC.

This rearrangement joins TRBV10-1 to TRBJ1-4, with 7 bases fitting TRBD1. With 6 bases clipped from V and 0 bases from J, the junction kept 10 bases outside the gene matches. The CDR3 consists of 17 residues. Germline CDR1 WNHNN, CDR2 SYGVQD (reference sequence). As DNA, the CDR3 is TGCGCCAGCAGGGACAGGCTTCCTCTAGCAACTAATGAAAAACTGTTTTTT. It specifies CASRDRLPLATNEKLFF.

The rearrangement uses TRBV5-4 and TRBJ1-3; 9 bases align to TRBD1. This CDR3 has 16 amino acids. V was clipped by 4 bases and J by 1 base; unmatched bases: 6. Germline CDR1 reads SGHNT; CDR2 reads YYREEE (reference sequence). CDR3 nucleotides: TGTGCCAGCAGCGGGGGACAGGGTGGGTCTGGAAACACCATATATTTT. This encodes CASSGGQGGSGNTIYF.

The gene calls are TRBV6-6 and TRBJ2-2, with 10 positions matching TRBD2. The germline CDR1 and CDR2 sequences are MNHNY and SVGAGI (reference sequence). This CDR3 has 16 amino acids. V lost 4 bases and J lost 6; bases outside the gene matches: 8. The CDR3, as DNA: TGTGCCAGCAGTTCTTGGAGCGGGGGGGGAGCCGGGGAGCTGTTTTTT. It is translated as CASSSWSGGGAGELFF.

CDR3: CASSWQGWAEAFF. The CDR3 coding sequence is TGTGCCAGCAGCTGGCAGGGGTGGGCTGAAGCTTTCTTT. This chain connects TRBV11-2 to TRBJ1-1, with D perhaps matching TRBD1 (6 bases). V shed 4 bases and J shed 6 bases, with 12 bases lying between them. The CDR3 has 13 residues. CDR1 is SGHAT and CDR2 is FQNNGV in the germline V gene.

The chain is built from TRBV3-1 (or the pseudogene TRBV3-2) and TRBJ1-2; 9 nucleotides align to TRBD1. V was pared by 3 bases and J by 7 bases, with 15 bases of the junction left unmatched. The CDR3 spans 17 residues. From germline, CDR1 is LGHDT and CDR2 YNNKEL (reference sequence). CDR3 nucleotides: TGTGCCAGCAGCCATCTCCGGGACAGGGACTTCTCGTCTGGCTACACCTTC. Translated: CASSHLRDRDFSSGYTF.

The J gene is TRBJ2-1, the V gene TRBV7-9, with 8 bases lining up with TRBD2. The CDR3 length is 17 residues. Germline CDR1 is SEHNR and CDR2 is FQNEAQ (reference sequence). The V gene end was trimmed by 2 bases and the J gene end by 0 bases; junction bases not matched to a gene: 6. CDR3 in amino acids: CASSLTSGSRSYNEQFF. Written as DNA, the CDR3 is TGTGCCAGCAGCTTAACTAGCGGTTCTCGCTCCTACAATGAGCAGTTCTTC.

The CDR3 reads CAWTGVWTGELFF. The CDR3 DNA is TGTGCCTGGACAGGGGTTTGGACCGGGGAGCTGTTTTTT. The chain is built from TRBV30 and TRBJ2-2; D is perhaps TRBD1 (6 bases). The CDR3 runs to 13 residues. The V and J ends lost 4 bases and 5 bases respectively, with 11 bases between them. Per the germline V gene, CDR1 is GTSNPN and CDR2 is SVGIG (reference sequence).

The J gene is TRBJ2-3, the V gene TRBV7-8; D unclear. The ends were cut back, 3 bases at V and 6 bases at J, with 4 bases in the middle. This CDR3 has 11 amino acids. Germline V gene data show CDR1 as SGHVS and CDR2 as FQNEAQ. The CDR3 here is CASSFGDTQYF. The CDR3, as DNA: TGTGCCAGCAGCTTCGGGGATACGCAGTATTTT.

J is TRBJ2-1 and V is TRBV5-1; 8 bases are a match to TRBD2. This CDR3 comprises 16 residues. The junction had 9 bases not matched to a gene; V was cut back by 1 base and J by 6 bases. CDR1 is SGHRS and CDR2 is YFSETQ in the germline V gene. CDR3 amino acids: CASSLKPAGDSNEQFF. The CDR3 DNA sequence: TGCGCCAGCAGCTTGAAGCCAGCGGGAGACAGCAATGAGCAGTTCTTC.